This TCR beta chain was found in a study of vaccination effects on CD4 cells after COVID-19. Study overall: Two-dose BNT162b2 or mRNA-1273 vaccination was given to participants. Two convalescent patients gave samples 16 days and one week before vaccination.

In the case of this clone: Antigen: not known.

Trimming took off 2 bases at V and 2 bases at J, with 6 bases between the two ends. Germline V gene data show CDR1 as SGHNT and CDR2 as YYREEE (reference sequence). The CDR3 runs to 13 residues. Only in-frame clones appear in the TCRdb table, and some are missing; sequencing was by immunoSEQ multiplex PCR. This table has around 46,000 clones, roughly 70% appearing once. Points from the study as a whole: Marked clonal contraction of infection- and vaccine-induced clones was seen late after vaccination.

Viral peptide pool expansion of antigen-specific CD4+ T cells preceded sequencing in the ViraFEST assay. Having been cultured for 10 days, the cells underwent CD4+ T cell isolation. A positive SARS-CoV-2 PCR test fell between March and December 2020. Replacing half the medium with IL-2 medium was done on days 3 and 7. The receptor's source is a human donor who had a prior SARS-CoV-2 infection. The starting material was CD4+ T cells from PBMCs cultured with a peptide pool, obtained before COVID-19 vaccination. The V call is TRBV5-4, the J call TRBJ2-3; D unresolved. In DNA, the CDR3 is TGTGCCAGCAGCTTACTCTACACAGATACGCAGTATTTT. This codes for CASSLLYTDTQYF. The full variable domain, completed using reference TRBV5-4 and TRBJ2-3, is ETGVTQSPTHLIKTRGQQVTLRCSSQSGHNTVSWYQQALGQGPQFIFQYYREEENGRGNFPPRFSGLQFPNYSSELNVNALELDDSALYLCASSLLYTDTQYFGPGTRLTVL.